This TCR beta chain is drawn from a study of blood T cell repertoires in COVID-19. Across the study: COVID-19 samples, acute and convalescent, were from the United States, Italy and Spain.

Authors' analysis steps: Estimates of nucleated cell counts were drawn from the amplification of reference gene primers. TCRdb keeps only in-frame clones here, not all; method: immunoSEQ multiplex PCR. D and trimming were read from the DNA, whereas the V and J calls and clone size are those reported in that table. The sample lists roughly 160,000 clones; around 86% were seen once. Germline assignment: CDR1 SEHNR and CDR2 FQNEAQ (reference sequence). The CDR3 has 14 residues. Trimming removed 1 base at V and 6 bases at J, with 12 bases between. The rearrangement links TRBV7-9 to TRBJ1-1; possible D gene TRBD1, 6 bases. The sequencing sample was made of peripheral blood. This TCR came from a man aged 60 to 69 with COVID-19, enrolled during active disease. The CDR3 region is CASSLGQGGPEAFF. The CDR3 bases are TGTGCCAGCAGCTTAGGGCAAGGGGGTCCTGAAGCTTTCTTT.